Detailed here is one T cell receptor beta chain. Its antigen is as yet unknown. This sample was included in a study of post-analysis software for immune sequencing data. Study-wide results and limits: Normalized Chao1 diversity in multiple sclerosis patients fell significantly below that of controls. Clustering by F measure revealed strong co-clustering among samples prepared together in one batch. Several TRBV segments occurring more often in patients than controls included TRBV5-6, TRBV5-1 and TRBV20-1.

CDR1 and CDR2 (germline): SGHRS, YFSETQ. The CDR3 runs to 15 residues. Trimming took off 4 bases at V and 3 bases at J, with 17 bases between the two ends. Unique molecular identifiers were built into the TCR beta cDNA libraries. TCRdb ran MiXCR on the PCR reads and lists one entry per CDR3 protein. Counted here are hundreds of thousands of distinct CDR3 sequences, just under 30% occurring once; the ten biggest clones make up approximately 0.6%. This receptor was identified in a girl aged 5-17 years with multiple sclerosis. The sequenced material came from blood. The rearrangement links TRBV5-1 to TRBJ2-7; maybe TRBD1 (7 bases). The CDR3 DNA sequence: TGCGCCAGCAGCCTAGCGACAGGGAGCAGCTACGAGCAGTACTTC. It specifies CASSLATGSSYEQYF.